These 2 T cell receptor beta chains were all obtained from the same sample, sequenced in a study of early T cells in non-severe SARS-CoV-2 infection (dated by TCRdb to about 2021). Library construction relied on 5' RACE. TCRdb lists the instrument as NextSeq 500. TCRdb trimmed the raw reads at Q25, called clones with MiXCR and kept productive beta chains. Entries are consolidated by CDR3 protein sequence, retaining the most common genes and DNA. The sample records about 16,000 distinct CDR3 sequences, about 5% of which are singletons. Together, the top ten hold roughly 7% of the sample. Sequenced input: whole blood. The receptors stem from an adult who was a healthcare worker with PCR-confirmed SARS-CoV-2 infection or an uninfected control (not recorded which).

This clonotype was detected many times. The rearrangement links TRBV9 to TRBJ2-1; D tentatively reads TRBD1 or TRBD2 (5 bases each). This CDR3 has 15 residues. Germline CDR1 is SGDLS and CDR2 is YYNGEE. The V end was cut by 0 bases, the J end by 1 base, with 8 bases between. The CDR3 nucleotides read TGTGCCAGCAGCGTAGTGGGGGTATCCTACAATGAGCAGTTCTTC. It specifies CASSVVGVSYNEQFF.

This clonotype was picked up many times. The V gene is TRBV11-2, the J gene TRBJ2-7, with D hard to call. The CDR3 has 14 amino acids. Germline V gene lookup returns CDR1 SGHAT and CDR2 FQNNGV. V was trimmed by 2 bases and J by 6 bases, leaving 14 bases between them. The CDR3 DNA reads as TGTGCCAGCAGCTTAATAGGCAGTCGGAGCGAGCAGTACTTC. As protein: CASSLIGSRSEQYF.